The 32 T cell receptor beta chains in this list originate from one sample, sequenced in a study of CD8+ T cells in alopecia areata. RNA, once extracted, was reverse transcribed into cDNA for use as the sequencing template. TCRdb keeps only in-frame clones here, not all; method: immunoSEQ multiplex PCR. The repertoire holds over 150,000 clones, approximately 60% seen once, with approximately 0.69% in the top ten. Documented treatment: oral pan-JAK inhibitor, 5-10 mg twice daily. Sequencing used CD4+ T cells sorted from blood, obtained at week 4, from a patient treated with tofacitinib. These receptors came from a human donor with alopecia areata.

This clone was recorded a few times. V gene TRBV7-9 combines with J gene TRBJ1-1, with a tentative D call TRBD1 (5 bases). V was clipped by 2 bases and J by 7 bases, with 17 bases between them. The CDR3 extends over 15 amino acids. In germline, CDR1 is SEHNR, CDR2 FQNEAQ (reference sequence). This CDR3 reads CASSLPQGGYIEAFF. CDR3 nucleotides: TGTGCCAGCAGCTTACCCCAGGGAGGGTATATTGAAGCTTTCTTT.

The V and J genes are TRBV28 and TRBJ2-1; perhaps TRBD1 as D (5 bases). The CDR3 is 11 residues long. Germline V gene data show CDR1 as MDHEN and CDR2 as SYDVKM. Trimming cost V 7 bases and J 7 bases, with 8 bases left between them. The CDR3 here is CASTGRNEQFF. CDR3 DNA sequence: TGTGCCAGCACAGGGCGAAATGAGCAGTTCTTC.

The table lists this clone with a count of one. The chain employs TRBV11-3 and TRBJ2-1; 16 nucleotides align to TRBD2. The CDR3 covers 18 residues. Germline loops: CDR1 SGHNT, CDR2 YENEEA. The V gene end was trimmed by 5 bases and the J gene end by 7 bases; junction bases not matched to a gene: 11. The CDR3 protein is CASSLQSGTSGRANEQFF. DNA for the CDR3: TGTGCCAGCAGCCTACAAAGTGGGACTAGCGGGAGGGCAAATGAGCAGTTCTTC.

The chain carries TRBV4-2 and TRBJ1-1, with TRBD1 matching 8 bases. The V gene's germline CDR1 is LGHNA and CDR2 YNFKEQ. The CDR3 extends over 15 amino acids. With 4 bases clipped from V and 6 bases from J, the junction kept 10 bases outside the gene matches. Here the CDR3 reads CASSLDDRGLAEAFF. In nucleotides, the CDR3 is TGTGCCAGCAGCCTCGACGACAGGGGTTTGGCTGAAGCTTTCTTT.

The chain joins TRBV28 to TRBJ1-2; D call uncertain. CDR1 is MDHEN, CDR2 SYDVKM, per germline. With 4 bases removed from V and 4 bases from J, the gap between germline ends came to 10 bases. The CDR3 loop spans 13 amino acids. CDR3 loop: CASSSSPSYGYTF. DNA of the CDR3: TGTGCCAGCAGTTCCTCTCCAAGCTATGGCTACACCTTC.

The chain links TRBV2 to TRBJ2-5; TRBD2 matches at 12 bases. This CDR3 spans 17 amino acids. V lost 6 bases, J lost 4 bases, and 12 bases stayed unmatched. Per germline, CDR1 SNHLY and CDR2 FYNNEI. The DNA for the CDR3 is TGTGCCAGCAGCTACCTGACTAGCGGGAGATTGGTAGAGACCCAGTACTTC. Amino acid sequence: CASSYLTSGRLVETQYF. The entire variable domain, with the rest obtained from reference TRBV2 and TRBJ2-5, is as follows: EPEVTQTPSHQVTQMGQEVILRCVPISNHLYFYWYRQILGQKVEFLVSFYNNEISEKSEIFDDQFSVERPDGSNFTLKIRSTKLEDSAMYFCASSYLTSGRLVETQYFGPGTRLLVL.

In this sample, this clone turned up a few times. This chain links TRBV4-3 with TRBJ2-5; no firm D call. Germline V gene lookup returns CDR1 LGHNA and CDR2 YSLEER. Deletions cut 0 bases from V and 2 bases from J, with 13 bases between. This CDR3 has 16 amino acids. In DNA, the CDR3 is TGCGCCAGCAGCCAAGATCTGCTCTCCCCTCAAGAGACCCAGTACTTC. This encodes CASSQDLLSPQETQYF.

The chain joins TRBV7-9 to TRBJ2-3, with TRBD1 matching 7 bases. The V gene's germline CDR1 is SEHNR and CDR2 FQNEAQ (reference sequence). CDR3 size: 13 residues. J lost 4 bases, V lost 11 bases, and 9 bases had no gene match. The CDR3 DNA sequence: TGTGCCTGCGAAGGGGGCAAGGCAGATACGCAGTATTTT. It codes for CACEGGKADTQYF.

The chain has TRBV20-1 and TRBJ2-7; the D gene is possibly TRBD2 (5 bases). CDR1 and CDR2 from the germline V gene are DFQATT and SNEGSKA (reference sequence). The CDR3 is 10 residues long. The V gene lost 6 bases and the J gene lost 7 bases, with 10 bases spanning the gap. The CDR3 protein is CSARRTEQYF. The CDR3 region has the DNA TGCAGTGCGCGACGGACTGAGCAGTACTTC.

The V and J genes are TRBV11-2 and TRBJ2-1; 7 bases match TRBD1. Trimming removed 0 bases from V and 7 bases from J; junction bases left unmatched: 6. Germline assignment: CDR1 SGHAT and CDR2 FQNNGV. The CDR3 runs to 15 residues. In nucleotides, the CDR3 is TGTGCCAGCAGCTTAGATGGAACAGGGGAAAATGAGCAGTTCTTC. It is translated as CASSLDGTGENEQFF.

With regard to this clone: The same CDR3 can be traced to other DNA sequences in this sample. The rearrangement links TRBV5-4 to TRBJ2-1, with D unclear. V lost 2 bases and J 6 bases, leaving 6 bases between the germline ends. Germline-derived CDR1 and CDR2 are SGHNT and YYREEE (reference sequence). This CDR3 comprises 12 residues. The CDR3 sequence is CASSLVRNEQFF. The CDR3 nucleotides are TGTGCCAGCAGCTTAGTGCGCAATGAGCAGTTCTTC. Looking up the rest from reference TRBV5-4 and TRBJ2-1 gives the full variable domain: ETGVTQSPTHLIKTRGQQVTLRCSSQSGHNTVSWYQQALGQGPQFIFQYYREEENGRGNFPPRFSGLQFPNYSSELNVNALELDDSALYLCASSLVRNEQFFGPGTRLTVL.

There are a few counts of this clone. The gene calls are TRBV29-1 and TRBJ2-1, with 9 bases identical to TRBD2. J lost 6 bases, V lost 4 bases, and 10 bases had no gene match. Germline V CDR1 and CDR2: SQVTM, ANQGSEA. This CDR3 comprises 15 residues. CDR3 sequence: CSVGRWREGSNEQFF. CDR3 bases: TGCAGCGTTGGACGATGGCGGGAGGGCTCCAATGAGCAGTTCTTC.

The V and J genes are TRBV7-8 and TRBJ2-5, with a possible D match to TRBD1 (5 bases). The length of the CDR3 is 15 residues. Germline V gene lookup returns CDR1 SGHVS and CDR2 FQNEAQ. Trimming removed 4 bases at V and 9 bases at J, with 21 bases between. The CDR3 loop reads CASSSSGIGSMAQYF. The CDR3 DNA is TGTGCCAGCAGCTCTTCAGGGATTGGGTCTATGGCCCAGTACTTC.

This sequence joins TRBV5-1 and TRBJ2-5; the match to TRBD1 covers 10 bases. The J segment lost 5 bases and the V segment lost 7 bases, leaving 8 bases of the junction unmatched. Germline CDR1 and CDR2: SGHRS and YFSETQ. This CDR3 contains 14 residues. As DNA, the CDR3 is TGCGCCAGCGAATGGGGACAGGGGTTGGAGACCCAGTACTTC. It encodes CASEWGQGLETQYF.

This clone was detected once. The chain is built from TRBV2 and TRBJ2-1; 8 nucleotides agree with TRBD2. Looked up from germline, CDR1 is SNHLY and CDR2 is FYNNEI. CDR3 length equals 15 residues. The trim removed 0 bases at V and 7 bases at J, leaving 5 bases unmatched. The CDR3 here is CASSEATGGTNEQFF. CDR3 nucleotide sequence: TGTGCCAGCAGTGAAGCGACGGGAGGGACGAATGAGCAGTTCTTC.

The rearrangement links TRBV7-2 to TRBJ2-7, with D unresolved. CDR1 is SGHTA, CDR2 FQGNSA, per germline. V gave up 1 base and J gave up 2 bases, with 6 bases separating them. This CDR3 has 13 residues. The DNA of the CDR3 is TGTGCCAGCAGCTTAGATATAGCCTACGAGCAGTACTTC. It specifies CASSLDIAYEQYF.

There are a few counts of this clone. The V gene is TRBV5-1, the J gene TRBJ2-2; a weak D match, TRBD2 (6 bases). Trimming took 2 bases from V and 0 from J, leaving 17 bases between them. In germline, CDR1 is SGHRS, CDR2 YFSETQ. This CDR3 region has 18 residues. DNA for the CDR3: TGCGCCAGCAGCTTCGGGAGTAGCGCCTCACCGAACACCGGGGAGCTGTTTTTT. Residues: CASSFGSSASPNTGELFF.

V is TRBV25-1 and J is TRBJ1-2; tentative D call: TRBD1 (6 bases). V was cut by 0 bases and J by 10 bases, with 9 bases left in between. The CDR3 covers 12 residues. Germline V gene lookup returns CDR1 MGHDK and CDR2 SYGVNS. The CDR3, as DNA: TGTGCCAGCAGTGAATATGACAGGCCCTACACCTTC. Translated: CASSEYDRPYTF.

This clone has more than one count but fewer than ten. Other nucleotide sequences in the sample specify the same CDR3. V gene TRBV29-1 combines with J gene TRBJ2-2; D gene unclear. The V gene lost 4 bases and the J gene lost 2 bases, with 5 bases spanning the gap. CDR1 is SQVTM and CDR2 is ANQGSEA in the germline V gene. The CDR3 spans 12 residues. CDR3 loop: CSVGPNTGELFF. CDR3 DNA: TGCAGCGTTGGTCCAAACACCGGGGAGCTGTTTTTT.

On this clone itself: The sample carries other DNA sequences with the same CDR3. The chain combines TRBV7-9 with TRBJ2-7; D might be TRBD1 (6 bases). Germline CDR1 is SEHNR and CDR2 is FQNEAQ (reference sequence). V gave up 5 bases and J gave up 3 bases, with 11 bases separating them. The CDR3 is 13 amino acids. The CDR3 DNA is TGTGCCAGCAGCCTTGGGGGCGGCTACGAGCAGTACTTC. Residues: CASSLGGGYEQYF.

This clone was observed a handful of times. The chain combines TRBV30 with TRBJ2-7, with D unclear. V was pared by 5 bases and J by 5 bases, with 10 bases between. This CDR3 has 11 amino acids. Germline values: CDR1 GTSNPN, CDR2 SVGIG (reference sequence). For the CDR3, the DNA is TGTGCCTGGGCCCGAGACCACGAGCAGTACTTC. Amino acid sequence: CAWARDHEQYF.

This clone was observed a handful of times. This chain links TRBV20-1 with TRBJ2-1; D remains unclear. The CDR3 length is 10 residues. V shed 6 bases and J shed 3 bases, with 3 bases lying between them. Germline V gives CDR1 DFQATT, CDR2 SNEGSKA (reference sequence). The CDR3 nucleotides read TGCAGTGCGGTCTACAATGAGCAGTTCTTC. Amino acids: CSAVYNEQFF.

This clone was observed a handful of times. The gene calls are TRBV11-2 and TRBJ1-1, with 9 bases lining up with TRBD1. V dropped 5 bases and J dropped 4; count of bases not matched to a gene: 5. The CDR3 covers 14 residues. CDR1 is SGHAT and CDR2 is FQNNGV in the germline V gene. The CDR3 is CASSPTTGGTEAFF. DNA for the CDR3: TGTGCCAGCAGCCCTACGACAGGGGGCACTGAAGCTTTCTTT.

The rearrangement joins TRBV5-1 to TRBJ2-1, with D possibly matching TRBD1 (6 bases). The CDR3 sequence is 16 residues long. Germline V CDR1 and CDR2: SGHRS, YFSETQ. V was cut by 0 bases and J by 5 bases, with 15 bases left in between. CDR3 DNA: TGCGCCAGCAGCTTGGCCGGACAGCCAGAGAACAATGAGCAGTTCTTC. Translated, it gives CASSLAGQPENNEQFF. The full variable domain, in which reference TRBV5-1 and TRBJ2-1 provide the parts outside the CDR3, is KAGVTQTPRYLIKTRGQQVTLSCSPISGHRSVSWYQQTPGQGLQFLFEYFSETQRNKGNFPGRFSGRQFSNSRSEMNVSTLELGDSALYLCASSLAGQPENNEQFFGPGTRLTVL.

The chain is built from TRBV4-1 and TRBJ2-7; D is unresolved. Germline CDR1 reads MGHRA; CDR2 reads YSYEKL. Trimming pared 3 bases from V and 3 bases from J, leaving 12 bases between. This CDR3 region has 14 residues. CDR3 in amino acids: CASSQELLGYEQYF. CDR3 bases: TGCGCCAGCAGCCAGGAGCTGCTGGGCTACGAGCAGTACTTC.

This clone was counted a single time. The rearrangement joins TRBV19 to TRBJ2-1; 7 bases fit TRBD1. The V gene end was trimmed by 7 bases and the J gene end by 7 bases; junction bases not matched to a gene: 10. CDR1 and CDR2 (germline): LNHDA, SQIVND (reference sequence). The CDR3 contains 14 residues. The CDR3 loop is CASTTGTEYNEQFF. CDR3 coding DNA: TGTGCCAGTACCACCGGGACAGAATATAATGAGCAGTTCTTC.

This sequence joins TRBV5-6 and TRBJ1-2, with 8 bases matching TRBD1. Germline loops: CDR1 SGHDT, CDR2 YYEEEE. The V gene end was trimmed by 4 bases and the J gene end by 7 bases; junction bases not matched to a gene: 9. The CDR3 is 14 residues long. The CDR3 is CASSLRGRQGGYTF. Here the CDR3 DNA reads TGTGCCAGCAGCCTCAGGGGGCGCCAAGGTGGCTACACCTTC.

The chain has TRBV5-1 and TRBJ1-4; 7 bases agree with TRBD1. This CDR3 has 14 residues. The junction had 5 bases not matched to a gene; V was cut back by 4 bases and J by 5 bases. CDR1 is SGHRS and CDR2 is YFSETQ in the germline V gene. In nucleotides, the CDR3 is TGCGCCAGCAGCGAGGGACAGAGAAATGAAAAACTGTTTTTT. Translation: CASSEGQRNEKLFF.

The chain uses TRBV2 and TRBJ2-1, with TRBD1 as a possible D gene (5 bases). The V end was cut by 7 bases, the J end by 1 base, with 14 bases between. In germline, CDR1 is SNHLY, CDR2 FYNNEI. The CDR3 spans 15 residues. The CDR3 is CASTLGQGSYNEQFF. In DNA form, the CDR3 reads TGTGCCAGCACTCTGGGGCAGGGTTCCTACAATGAGCAGTTCTTC. Drawing the rest from reference TRBV2 and TRBJ2-1, the complete variable domain is EPEVTQTPSHQVTQMGQEVILRCVPISNHLYFYWYRQILGQKVEFLVSFYNNEISEKSEIFDDQFSVERPDGSNFTLKIRSTKLEDSAMYFCASTLGQGSYNEQFFGPGTRLTVL.

Worth noting for this clone: This specimen includes other DNA sequences encoding the same CDR3. This chain joins TRBV18 and TRBJ1-5; D gene uncertain. Germline CDR1 reads KGHSH; CDR2 reads LQKENI. This CDR3 is built from 13 residues. Between the trimmed V and J ends, which lost 3 bases and 5 bases, there was a span of 8 bases. The CDR3 spells CASSPQRDQPQHF. The DNA of the CDR3 is TGTGCCAGCTCACCCCAAAGAGATCAGCCCCAGCATTTT.

The chain uses TRBV30 and TRBJ2-5; D tentatively fits TRBD1 or TRBD2 (5 bases each). The CDR3 extends over 14 amino acids. CDR1 and CDR2 (germline): GTSNPN, SVGIG (reference sequence). V dropped 0 bases and J dropped 4 bases, with 12 bases sitting between them. This CDR3 reads CAWSVLGGTETQYF. The CDR3 nucleotides are TGTGCCTGGAGTGTATTGGGTGGGACAGAGACCCAGTACTTC.

Remarks on this clone: Other DNA variants within this sample encode the same CDR3. The V gene is TRBV15, the J gene TRBJ1-1; no definite D call. CDR3 length equals 12 residues. The V end lost 1 base, the J end lost 4 bases, and 4 bases lay between the germline ends. Germline V lookup: CDR1 LNHNV, CDR2 YYDKDF (reference sequence). The CDR3 loop is CATSRVGTEAFF. As DNA, the CDR3 is TGTGCCACCAGCAGAGTGGGCACTGAAGCTTTCTTT.